The entry that follows covers one T cell receptor beta chain sequence. The target of this receptor is not known. These data come from a study of cytomegalovirus exposure and HLA in healthy donors listed by TCRdb under 2017. Regarding the research as a whole: In an earlier analysis of approximately 500 of the donors, 250 to 350 Gb of sequence data and 120 million or so unique TCR beta sequences from roughly 190 million T cells were reported. Both class I and class II loci were covered by HLA typing, at four-digit resolution. Among the approximately 420 genotyped donors, around 81% belonged to the genetic ancestry cluster associated with self-reported Caucasian donors. The aim of the study was to test whether cataloging public T cell receptors could identify signatures of past pathogen exposure. An earlier analysis of 500 to 750 of the donors applied high-throughput TCR beta sequencing to assess whether each TCR beta V gene segment acted as functional or pseudogenic. A later genetic analysis took genome-wide SNP genotypes for about 55% of the roughly 700 donors and used that subset as a discovery cohort. Typing coverage differed by locus: A, B, C, DRB1 and DQB1 were typed in about 629-630 donors, DQA1 in about 510, DPA1 in 600 to 610, and DPB1 in 472. On average, 235,054 unique TCR beta nucleotide sequences were sequenced per donor among about 400 genotyped donors of the cohort, with 15% to 20% of those sequences being non-productive. Every repertoire in the discovery cohort had been generated on one and the same sequencing platform. A separate validation cohort of 90 to 150 different subjects was used in addition to the approximately 700-subject first cohort. About 310 gigabases of sequencing data and approximately 85 million unique TCR sequences were included in an early release covering several hundred HLA-typed donors. To predict cytomegalovirus infection status, the study brought together high-throughput TCR immunosequencing, statistical association of individual TCRs with disease status, and machine learning. Donor age, sex, ethnicity and CMV serostatus were compiled alongside the repertoire data. A later analysis re-examined previously published TCR beta repertoires from more than 550 donors and added high-resolution HLA genotyping to investigate patterns of TCR occurrence. Roughly 5 DR-DQ haplotypes were handled as single units for association and clustering, since linkage in the cohort was strong. The T cell repertoires of some 700 subjects were profiled by immunosequencing and related to cytomegalovirus serostatus. The later analysis used no new phenotypic data to find candidate immune exposures, relying instead on TCR beta sequences and their occurrence across donors.

The cysteine opens and the phenylalanine closes a CDR3 of 17 amino acids. The kept DNA is CDR3 alone, 51 bases in frame from the first base. From V the trimming removes 4 bases and from J it removes 4 bases, while the gene matches leave 12 bases of the junction unaccounted for. As encoded in the germline V gene, CDR1 is SGHTA while CDR2 is FQGNSA. Study-level results and caveats: Linkage disequilibrium might explain the correlated functional status among segregating V segments, but an unknown experimental factor could not be ruled out. Presence/absence analyses assumed roughly uniform sequencing depth across donors, an assumption that may not hold. Some IMGT-functional V segments, including TRBV6-2 and TRBV6-3, could not be distinguished by the 87-base-pair reads and were therefore excluded. The sequencing pipeline was judged likely to have produced a cluster of highly shared sequence variants as a technical artifact. In a later analysis, HLA-associated TCR beta chains showed more clonal expansion and lower generation probabilities than non-associated chains that were equally common. The study gave a list of 150 to 200 TCR beta chains associated with cytomegalovirus. A further reported finding was that TCR beta sequences accurately predicted the HLA-A and HLA-B alleles for most subjects in the first cohort. A later analysis found that TCR association rates varied across HLA loci, with DRB1 alleles showing the most associated TCRs and HLA-C alleles the fewest. According to a later genetic analysis, donors in an Asian-associated ancestry cluster had fewer N-insertions in productive TCRs than the roughly 700-donor mean. In this cohort, only TCR beta chains were sequenced, and detectable features were limited by the absence of alpha or paired-chain data. Because HLA typing was unavailable for some donors at each locus, only the typed subset was used in association tests. When HLA alleles, especially DR and DQ, strongly co-occurred, attributing TCR associations to individual alleles was difficult. CMV serostatus was the only immune exposure information available for the cohort. The earlier analysis of a few hundred of the donors excluded fewer than 20 rarely observed V segments, including chromosome 9 orphons, because counts were too low. In an earlier analysis of some 550 of the donors, most TCR beta V segments were observed in productive rearrangements about 87% or about 30% of the time, broadly matching IMGT annotations. A later analysis associated 16,951 TCR beta sequences with specific HLA alleles at a false discovery rate of 0.05. Most TCR sequences were observed very rarely across donors, whereas some public TCRs were present in many individuals. The authors suggested that the approach could potentially be extended to other disease states and immunological phenotypes. The classifier was reported to diagnose cytomegalovirus status with high specificity and sensitivity in both the original cohort and the validation cohort. In vitro tests confirmed that three of the cytomegalovirus-associated TCR beta chains recognize cytomegalovirus antigens. In a later analysis, most CMV-associated TCR beta chains were found to appear HLA-restricted, with HLA associations seemingly driven largely by CMV exposure. Several of the top co-occurrence clusters appeared to be linked to parvovirus B19, influenza, CMV and Epstein-Barr virus, according to a later analysis. A later genetic analysis associated a missense DCLRE1C variant with V-gene and J-gene trimming of TCR beta chains, and an independent cohort replicated the association.

The cohort comprised 710 or so healthy bone marrow donors. Cohort members were all nominally healthy when sampled, although unrecorded immune exposures were likely present. The donor was CMV seronegative and belonged to the group of around 350 seronegative cohort members. A peripheral blood sample was collected from each donor, and TCR beta sequencing was performed on peripheral blood mononuclear cells. Genomic DNA extraction from the blood cell samples was performed with the Qiagen DNeasy Blood Extraction Kit. To prepare the library, the immunoSEQ multiplex PCR assay was applied. A mixture of 60 forward primers for TCR Vbeta segments and 13 reverse primers for TCR Jbeta segments was used in the multiplex PCR. Amplification of the CDR3 region of rearranged TCR beta genes was performed with a multiplex PCR assay on genomic DNA. The Illumina HiSeq System was used to sequence the amplified TCR beta libraries as 87-base-pair reads. The original pipeline was this. Across the 600 to 700 repertoires, a later analysis counted tens of millions of unique TCR beta chains, 9 million to 14 million of which were shared by at least two donors. To remove PCR and sequencing errors, raw reads were error-corrected and collapsed into unique sequences using a nearest-neighbor algorithm that merged closely related sequences. V, D and J gene segments were assigned by aligning CDR3 sequences to IMGT reference sequences. For a sequence to be retained, a match of at least six nucleotides to both a V gene segment and a J gene segment was required. Rearrangements were called productive when the CDR3 lacked stop codons and stayed in frame with V and J; all others were non-productive. CDR3 was defined according to IMGT convention as the region running from the second conserved V-encoded cysteine to the conserved J-encoded phenylalanine. The earlier analysis of some 550 of the donors excluded any sequence lacking an unambiguous match to a single V gene segment. An earlier analysis of almost 600 of the donors classified V segments as functional when productive rearrangements were above 56.7% and as segregating when the standard deviation between donors was above 5%. To diagnose cytomegalovirus status from the catalog of TCR beta chain sequences, a statistical classification framework was built. V and J gene assignment, in a later analysis, came from comparing TCR nucleotide sequences with IMGT/GENE-DB human TR gene sequences. Using the TCRdist pipeline, a later analysis assigned CDR3 sequences along with most-parsimonious VDJ recombination scenarios. A later analysis defined each TCR beta chain by its CDR3 amino acid sequence plus V-gene family, and excluded reads lacking a unique V-gene family. As a way to deal with suspected cross-contamination and a sequencing artifact, a later analysis dropped approximately 570 nucleotide sequences that were highly shared and had low generation probability. In a later analysis, a clonal expansion index was calculated for each public chain from normalized within-repertoire ranks of inferred template counts. In a later analysis, generation probabilities were computed with a VDJ recombination model fitted to out-of-frame rearrangements, and the resulting probabilities were checked against IGoR. Hypergeometric tests were used in a later analysis to score TCR-TCR, TCR-HLA and TCR-CMV co-occurrence, with a repertoire-size bias correction applied to the TCR pairs. A later analysis estimated false discovery rates by permuting HLA or CMV assignments 20 times. In a later analysis, co-occurring TCRs were grouped using DBSCAN, with TCRdist sequence similarity added in when clustering inside HLA-allele-positive subsets. Repertoires with fewer than 30,000 or more than 120,000 public chains were left out of co-occurrence clustering, as were about 5 repertoires with anomalous nucleotide sharing. The source is immuneACCESS, and TCRdb retained only in-frame sequences with V and J called. Part of the clones is not carried over; for the studies checked, unresolved V genes explain less than half of this, and the remainder is unexplained. The V and J calls and clone size were taken over from that table, and D and trimming were inferred from the DNA. The record for this sample contains around 130,000 clones. The top ten constitute 1.5% to 1.7% of the sample.

The receptor was isolated from a woman in her thirties or forties in good health and CMV-seronegative. This chain is built from TRBV7-2 and TRBJ2-5, and 10 junction bases match TRBD2. The sequencing input was PBMCs. The DNA is as follows: TGTGCCAGCAGCTGGGCCTCTTTAGCGGGGGGCCGAGAGACCCAGTACTTC. It is translated as CASSWASLAGGRETQYF.